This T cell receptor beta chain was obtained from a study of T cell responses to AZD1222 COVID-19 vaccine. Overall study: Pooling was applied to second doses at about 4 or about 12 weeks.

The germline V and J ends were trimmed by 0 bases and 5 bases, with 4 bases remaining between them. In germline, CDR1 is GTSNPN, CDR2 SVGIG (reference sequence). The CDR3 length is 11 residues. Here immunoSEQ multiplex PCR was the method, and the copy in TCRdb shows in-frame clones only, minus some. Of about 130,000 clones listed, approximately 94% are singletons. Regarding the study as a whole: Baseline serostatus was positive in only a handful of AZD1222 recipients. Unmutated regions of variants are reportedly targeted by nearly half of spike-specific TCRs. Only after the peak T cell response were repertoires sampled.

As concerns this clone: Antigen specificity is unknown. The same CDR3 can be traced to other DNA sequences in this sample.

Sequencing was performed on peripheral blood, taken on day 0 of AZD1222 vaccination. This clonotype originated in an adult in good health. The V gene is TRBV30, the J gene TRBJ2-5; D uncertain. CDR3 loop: CAWSVGETQYF. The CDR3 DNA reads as TGTGCCTGGAGTGTAGGGGAGACCCAGTACTTC.